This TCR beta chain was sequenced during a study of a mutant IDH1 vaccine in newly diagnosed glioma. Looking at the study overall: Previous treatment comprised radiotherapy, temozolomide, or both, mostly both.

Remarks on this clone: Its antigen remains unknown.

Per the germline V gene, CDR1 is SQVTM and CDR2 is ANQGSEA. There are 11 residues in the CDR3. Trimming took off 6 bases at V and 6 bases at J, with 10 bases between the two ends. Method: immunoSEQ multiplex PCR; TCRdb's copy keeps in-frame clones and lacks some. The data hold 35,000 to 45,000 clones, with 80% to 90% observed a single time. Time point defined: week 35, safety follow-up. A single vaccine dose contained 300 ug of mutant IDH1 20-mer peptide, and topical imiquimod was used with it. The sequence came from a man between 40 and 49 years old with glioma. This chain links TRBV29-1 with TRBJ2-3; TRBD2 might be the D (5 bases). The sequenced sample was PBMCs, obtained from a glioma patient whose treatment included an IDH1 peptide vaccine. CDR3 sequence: CSVEAGDTQYF. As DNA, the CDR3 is TGCAGCGTGGAGGCCGGGGATACGCAGTATTTT.